This T cell receptor beta chain was profiled in a study of vaccination and CD4 T cells after COVID-19. The wider study: The convalescents were made up of six males and four females, two of whom were Hispanic.

Of note for this clonotype: Its antigen is not identified.

Cultured CD4+ T cell DNA underwent sequencing with the Oncomine TCR Beta short-read assay. TCRdb reprocessed the PCR reads with MiXCR, giving one entry per CDR3 protein. The profile shows around 13,000 distinct CDR3 sequences, around 56% of them singletons. Treatment noted: roughly ten-day PBMC culture with coronavirus spike peptide pools or control peptides (ViraFEST assay). The CDR3 is 15 amino acids. Germline V gene sequence: CDR1 DFQATT, CDR2 SNEGSKA (reference sequence). Trimming cost V 2 bases and J 4 bases; bases outside gene matches: 4. Sequenced material: CD4+ T cells from blood, cultured in vitro. The genes are TRBV20-1 and TRBJ2-3; 12 positions agree with TRBD2. This receptor was taken from a human donor who had recovered from COVID-19. CDR3 sequence reads: CSARRLAGGPDTQYF. CDR3 nucleotide sequence: TGCAGTGCTAGAAGGCTAGCGGGAGGGCCAGATACGCAGTATTTT.